A selection of T cell receptor beta chains follows, all from one sample in a study of identical twins. TCRdb re-called the 5' RACE reads with MiXCR, one entry per CDR3 protein. The sample lists hundreds of thousands of distinct CDR3 sequences, about an eighth occurring once. The sequenced sample was memory (CD45RO+) T cells sorted from blood. Receptor source: a woman between 18 and 30 years old in good health. Each CDR3 is given with its conserved first and last residue. A D gene is named only where the DNA matches it firmly. Clone size is shown for a subset of rows, as once, few, many or a class of expanded clone.

D gene,J gene,V gene,clone size,CDR3 protein,CDR3 DNA
TRBD1,TRBJ2-1,TRBV2,once,CASSDGTGGAGEQFF,TGTGCCAGCAGTGATGGGACAGGGGGCGCGGGGGAGCAGTTCTTC
NA,TRBJ2-7,TRBV5-5,few,CASSFLPRESYEQYF,TGTGCCAGCAGCTTTTTGCCGAGAGAATCCTACGAGCAGTACTTC
NA,TRBJ2-7,TRBV12-3/TRBV12-4,NA,CASSYQSKQYF,TGTGCCAGCAGTTACCAAAGCAAGCAGTACTTC
TRBD1,TRBJ1-4,TRBV20-1,many,CSAWTGVGEKLFF,TGCAGTGCCTGGACAGGCGTTGGTGAAAAACTGTTTTTT
TRBD1,TRBJ1-4,TRBV28,few,CASRGRDRAIEKLFF,TGTGCCAGCAGGGGACGAGACAGGGCGATTGAAAAACTGTTTTTT
NA,TRBJ2-5,TRBV5-1,few,CASSLFQVGETQYF,TGCGCCAGCAGCTTGTTTCAGGTGGGAGAGACCCAGTACTTC
NA,TRBJ1-3,TRBV7-2,many,CASSYHSGAENTIYF,TGTGCCAGCAGCTATCACTCGGGGGCAGAAAACACCATATATTTT
NA,TRBJ2-7,TRBV5-6,many,CASSLSTVESYEQYF,TGTGCCAGCAGCTTGTCGACAGTAGAATCCTACGAGCAGTACTTC
NA,TRBJ2-5,TRBV7-6,NA,CASSPNGPGTETQYF,TGTGCCAGCAGCCCAAACGGTCCAGGGACCGAGACCCAGTACTTC
NA,TRBJ2-7,TRBV20-1,few,CSARKGQAREQYF,TGCAGTGCTAGAAAAGGGCAGGCGCGAGAGCAGTACTTC
NA,TRBJ2-3,TRBV10-3,many,CAISTSTDTQYF,TGTGCCATCAGTACTTCCACAGATACGCAGTATTTT
TRBD1,TRBJ2-2,TRBV6-5,few,CASSYTGQDTGELFF,TGTGCCAGCAGTTACACGGGACAGGACACCGGGGAGCTGTTTTTT
TRBD1,TRBJ1-2,TRBV6-5,few,CASSYQLSTGAAGYTF,TGTGCCAGCAGTTACCAACTATCGACAGGGGCGGCAGGCTACACCTTC
TRBD2,TRBJ2-5,TRBV6-5,NA,CASSHRGEVGETQYF,TGTGCCAGCAGTCACCGGGGGGAGGTAGGAGAGACCCAGTACTTC
NA,TRBJ1-2,TRBV6-2/TRBV6-3,NA,CASSYATGARDGYTF,TGTGCCAGCAGTTACGCCACCGGGGCGAGGGATGGCTACACCTTC
NA,TRBJ1-1,TRBV5-1,many,CASSYGTREAFF,TGCGCCAGCAGCTACGGGACAAGGGAAGCTTTCTTT
TRBD1,TRBJ2-5,TRBV7-9,NA,CASSYSATGFETQYF,TGTGCCAGCAGCTACTCCGCGACAGGGTTTGAGACCCAGTACTTC
NA,TRBJ2-1,TRBV6-5,few,CASSSDRPLNEQFF,TGTGCCAGCAGTTCCGACAGGCCTTTAAATGAGCAGTTCTTC
NA,TRBJ2-1,TRBV15,NA,CATSRAKGDYNEQFF,TGTGCCACCAGCAGAGCAAAGGGGGACTACAATGAGCAGTTCTTC
TRBD1,TRBJ2-1,TRBV12-3/TRBV12-4,NA,CASSASGTGGTEQFF,TGTGCCAGCAGTGCCTCCGGGACAGGGGGCACTGAGCAGTTCTTC
NA,TRBJ1-2,TRBV7-2,NA,CASSLDRASYGYTF,TGTGCCAGCAGCTTAGACCGGGCCTCCTATGGCTACACCTTC
NA,TRBJ2-7,TRBV18,NA,CASSANPNLSGEQYF,TGTGCCAGCTCAGCCAACCCAAACCTCTCCGGCGAGCAGTACTTC
NA,TRBJ2-5,TRBV4-2,NA,CASSQDQAPQETQYF,TGTGCCAGCAGCCAAGACCAGGCGCCTCAAGAGACCCAGTACTTC
TRBD1,TRBJ2-1,TRBV5-1,NA,CASSGQGAAYNEQFF,TGCGCCAGCAGCGGGCAGGGGGCCGCGTACAATGAGCAGTTCTTC
NA,TRBJ1-2,TRBV12-3/TRBV12-4,few,CASSARENYGYTF,TGTGCCAGCAGTGCCAGGGAGAACTATGGCTACACCTTC
NA,TRBJ1-2,TRBV7-6,few,CASSPKVGDGYTF,TGTGCCAGCAGCCCCAAGGTGGGCGACGGCTACACCTTC
TRBD2,TRBJ2-7,TRBV5-1,NA,CASTPAGGSPEQYF,TGCGCCAGTACGCCAGCGGGAGGTTCCCCCGAGCAGTACTTC
NA,TRBJ1-5,TRBV12-5,NA,CASGEGNQPQHF,TGTGCTAGTGGAGAGGGGAATCAGCCCCAGCATTTT
NA,TRBJ2-2,TRBV7-7,few,CASSLSRTNTGELFF,TGTGCCAGCAGCTTAAGCCGGACGAACACCGGGGAGCTGTTTTTT